Presented here are 27 T cell receptor beta chains from one specimen sequenced in a study of cytomegalovirus exposure and HLA in healthy donors. The PCR had 60 Vbeta and 13 Jbeta primers. Using immunoSEQ multiplex PCR, the repertoire was profiled, and TCRdb retains in-frame clones only, with some absent. The top ten hold around 2.4% of the sample, which has 150,000 to 200,000 clones, about 80% seen once. Sequenced material: PBMCs. The origin of the receptors is a woman aged 30 to 39 in good health and CMV-seronegative.

J is TRBJ1-3 and V is TRBV6-5; D gene uncertain. This CDR3 is built from 13 residues. V dropped 6 bases and J dropped 4 bases, with 10 bases sitting between them. Germline CDR1 reads MNHEY; CDR2 reads SVGAGI. CDR3 sequence reads: CASSRGPGNTIYF. CDR3 bases: TGTGCCAGCAGCCGAGGGCCGGGAAACACCATATATTTT.

This chain joins TRBV5-6 and TRBJ2-3, with 10 bases identical to TRBD1. Germline V gene sequence: CDR1 SGHDT, CDR2 YYEEEE. The V segment lost 4 bases and the J segment 1 base; nucleotides outside the gene matches: 3. CDR3 length: 15 residues. The DNA of the CDR3 is TGTGCCAGCAGCACCGGGACAGGGGGCACAGATACGCAGTATTTT. Translating it yields CASSTGTGGTDTQYF.

The rearrangement uses TRBV27 and TRBJ2-7; D might be TRBD2 (5 bases). From germline, CDR1 is MNHEY and CDR2 SMNVEV (reference sequence). CDR3 length: 13 residues. V was cut by 6 bases and J by 7 bases, with 16 bases left in between. The CDR3 sequence: CASSRGTLGEQYF. Written as DNA, the CDR3 is TGTGCCAGCAGCCGGGGTACCCTGGGGGAGCAGTACTTC.

The chain uses TRBV4-3 and TRBJ2-7, with D tentatively TRBD2 (6 bases). In germline, CDR1 is LGHNA, CDR2 YSLEER. This CDR3 is built from 14 residues. V lost 0 bases and J 4 bases, leaving 10 bases between the germline ends. The DNA of the CDR3 is TGCGCCAGCAGCCAAGATCTTGGAGGGTACGAGCAGTACTTC. It is translated as CASSQDLGGYEQYF.

The genes are TRBV27 and TRBJ2-5; TRBD2 matches at 11 bases. Germline V lookup: CDR1 MNHEY, CDR2 SMNVEV (reference sequence). With 5 bases clipped from V and 3 bases from J, the junction kept 5 bases outside the gene matches. The CDR3 is made up of 15 amino acids. The CDR3 bases are TGTGCCAGCAGTGCCCCGACTAGCGGGAAAGAGACCCAGTACTTC. This codes for CASSAPTSGKETQYF.

The rearrangement uses TRBV9 and TRBJ2-1; 8 bases are a match to TRBD2. With V trimmed by 4 bases and J by 3 bases, 3 bases remained unmatched. The CDR3 extends over 14 amino acids. CDR1 is SGDLS and CDR2 is YYNGEE in the germline V gene. The CDR3 reads CASSPGGDYNEQFF. The DNA of the CDR3 is TGTGCCAGCAGCCCGGGGGGGGACTACAATGAGCAGTTCTTC.

The rearrangement joins TRBV5-4 to TRBJ1-2, with 8 bases identical to TRBD1. The CDR3 consists of 13 residues. Germline trimming cut 1 base from V and 6 bases from J; bases unmatched to any gene: 2. CDR1 is SGHNT and CDR2 is YYREEE in the germline V gene (reference sequence). This CDR3 reads CASSLQGADGYTF. CDR3 sequence (DNA): TGTGCCAGCAGCTTGCAGGGGGCGGATGGCTACACCTTC.

V and J are TRBV4-3 and TRBJ2-3; possibly TRBD1 for D (5 bases). The CDR3 sequence is 15 residues long. Trimming took off 0 bases at V and 1 base at J, with 8 bases between the two ends. The germline gives CDR1 LGHNA, CDR2 YSLEER. The CDR3 sequence: CASSQDGRGTDTQYF. The CDR3 bases are TGCGCCAGCAGCCAAGATGGCAGGGGCACAGATACGCAGTATTTT.

The chain joins TRBV6-1 to TRBJ1-3; weak D call: TRBD1 (5 bases). V gave up 10 bases and J gave up 0 bases, with 13 bases separating them. Germline values: CDR1 MNHNS, CDR2 SASEGT. The CDR3 covers 14 residues. CDR3 sequence (DNA): TGTGCCATCCCTGACAGAGGCTCTGGAAACACCATATATTTT. This translates into CAIPDRGSGNTIYF.

V is TRBV4-3 and J is TRBJ1-6; D is possibly TRBD1 (5 bases). Trimming took 0 bases from V and 7 from J, leaving 13 bases between them. Germline V gene sequence: CDR1 LGHNA, CDR2 YSLEER. The length of the CDR3 is 16 residues. In DNA, the CDR3 is TGCGCCAGCAGCCAAGAGCGGGACCTCCGGAATTCACCCCTCCACTTT. This encodes CASSQERDLRNSPLHF.

This chain joins TRBV28 and TRBJ1-4, with 9 bases that match TRBD1. CDR1 MDHEN and CDR2 SYDVKM come from the germline V gene. The V and J ends lost 5 bases and 2 bases, in that order; junction bases with no gene match: 0. The CDR3 covers 14 residues. DNA of the CDR3: TGTGCCAGCAGTACAGGGGGCACTAATGAAAAACTGTTTTTT. Encoded protein: CASSTGGTNEKLFF.

This chain links TRBV19 with TRBJ2-1; TRBD1 aligns across 7 bases. Germline V gives CDR1 LNHDA, CDR2 SQIVND (reference sequence). This CDR3 is 15 amino acids long. Germline trimming cut 10 bases from V and 5 bases from J; bases unmatched to any gene: 14. Here the CDR3 reads CAMQWDSESNNEQFF. Here the CDR3 DNA reads TGTGCCATGCAGTGGGACAGCGAATCGAACAATGAGCAGTTCTTC.

The CDR3 coding sequence is TGCAGCGTTGGAATAGGGGATGGCTACACCTTC. Residues: CSVGIGDGYTF. This chain connects TRBV29-1 to TRBJ1-2, with D possibly TRBD1 on 5 matching bases. The CDR3 is made up of 11 amino acids. V was cut by 4 bases and J by 6 bases, with 9 bases left in between. Germline V gene sequence: CDR1 SQVTM, CDR2 ANQGSEA.

This chain links TRBV4-3 with TRBJ2-7; 11 bases line up with TRBD2. This CDR3 is 19 amino acids long. The germline V gene encodes CDR1 LGHNA and CDR2 YSLEER. The V gene end was trimmed by 0 bases and the J gene end by 3 bases; junction bases not matched to a gene: 13. CDR3 region: CASSQDMGQTSGVLYEQYF. The CDR3 DNA follows: TGCGCCAGCAGCCAAGATATGGGGCAGACTAGCGGGGTTCTCTACGAGCAGTACTTC.

There are a few counts of this clone. J is TRBJ2-7 and V is TRBV19, with D possibly being TRBD1 (6 bases). This CDR3 spans 14 amino acids. Trimming left V 1 base short and J 5 bases short, with 12 bases between. Germline-derived CDR1 and CDR2 are LNHDA and SQIVND (reference sequence). The CDR3: CASSIVTGRDEQYF. The CDR3 DNA reads TGTGCCAGTAGTATAGTTACAGGGCGGGACGAGCAGTACTTC.

Points on this clone: At one boundary the junction diverges from the germline segment, which might be a read error. J is TRBJ2-2 and V is TRBV7-9; possibly TRBD2 for D (5 bases). The CDR3 has 13 amino acids. Per the germline V gene, CDR1 is SEHNR and CDR2 is FQNEAQ (reference sequence). The CDR3 coding sequence is TGTGCCAGCAGCGGTGCGAACACCGGGGAGCTGGTTTTT. Translation: CASSGANTGELVF.

The rearrangement links TRBV5-8 to TRBJ1-4; weak D call: TRBD1 (6 bases). From germline, CDR1 is SGHTS and CDR2 YDEGEE. Trimming removed 0 bases from V and 4 bases from J, with 19 bases in between. The CDR3 contains 18 residues. The CDR3 DNA is TGTGCCAGCAGCTTGGCCGTGGAAACAGGGCGCATTAATGAAAAACTGTTTTTT. Translation gives CASSLAVETGRINEKLFF.

The rearrangement joins TRBV28 to TRBJ1-1, with D unclear. V lost 2 bases to trimming and J lost 1 base, with 5 bases between them. The CDR3 is 13 residues long. Looked up from germline, CDR1 is MDHEN and CDR2 is SYDVKM. The CDR3 region has the DNA TGTGCCAGCAGTTTAGCTAGGAACACTGAAGCTTTCTTT. Protein sequence: CASSLARNTEAFF.

The chain joins TRBV6-1 to TRBJ1-2, with 10 bases matching TRBD1. Germline V gene data show CDR1 as MNHNS and CDR2 as SASEGT. CDR3 length equals 15 residues. Trimming at V came to 7 bases and at J to 1 base, leaving 6 bases not matched to a gene. The CDR3 DNA follows: TGTGCCAGCAACCCGGACAGGGGGGTTAACTATGGCTACACCTTC. Amino acid sequence: CASNPDRGVNYGYTF.

This clone was counted only a few times. The genes are TRBV15 and TRBJ1-2; TRBD1 matches at 8 bases. The CDR3 spans 15 residues. The trim removed 0 bases at V and 8 bases at J, leaving 8 bases unmatched. Germline CDR1 LNHNV, CDR2 YYDKDF (reference sequence). For the CDR3, the DNA is TGTGCCACCAGCAGAGATCGGCCAGGGGGCTCGGGCTACACCTTC. This encodes CATSRDRPGGSGYTF.

In regard to this clone: A junction end diverges from the germline sequence, so it may reflect a read error. The chain carries TRBV5-1 and TRBJ2-7; 8 bases agree with TRBD1. Germline CDR1 and CDR2: SGHRS and YFSETQ. CDR3 length: 14 residues. CDR3: CASSLGTGKYEPYF. The CDR3 DNA sequence: TGCGCCAGCAGCTTGGGGACAGGGAAATACGAGCCGTACTTC.

The rearrangement uses TRBV6-5 and TRBJ2-1; 8 bases map to TRBD2. With V trimmed by 10 bases and J by 2 bases, 4 bases remained unmatched. This CDR3 has 13 residues. Germline values: CDR1 MNHEY, CDR2 SVGAGI. Written as DNA, the CDR3 is TGTGCCACCAGCGGGAGTCCCTACAATGAGCAGTTCTTC. This gives the protein CATSGSPYNEQFF.

This chain uses TRBV7-2 with TRBJ2-1; possibly TRBD1 for D (5 bases). The V gene's germline CDR1 is SGHTA and CDR2 FQGNSA. This CDR3 is 13 amino acids long. V lost 5 bases, J lost 15 bases, and 20 bases lay in between. CDR3 amino acids: CASSPAGNPSRFF. Here the CDR3 DNA reads TGTGCCAGCAGCCCCGCAGGGAACCCCTCTCGGTTCTTC.

This sequence joins TRBV10-1 and TRBJ2-5; TRBD1 matches at 9 bases. CDR1 and CDR2 (germline): WNHNN, SYGVQD (reference sequence). J lost 5 bases, V lost 8 bases, and 9 bases had no gene match. The CDR3 totals 14 residues. The CDR3, as DNA: TGCGCCAGCGGACCGGGACAGGGCCCGGAGACCCAGTACTTC. This translates into CASGPGQGPETQYF.

The chain links TRBV6-1 to TRBJ1-1; 8 bases line up with TRBD1. This CDR3 region has 17 residues. Germline lookup yields CDR1 MNHNS and CDR2 SASEGT. V was pared by 4 bases and J by 1 base, with 11 bases of the junction left unmatched. CDR3 sequence reads: CASSGLGQAFSNTEAFF. In DNA, the CDR3 is TGTGCCAGCAGTGGATTGGGACAGGCCTTTTCGAACACTGAAGCTTTCTTT.

In regard to this clone: At one boundary the junction diverges from the germline segment, which might be a read error. The rearrangement joins TRBV6-1 to TRBJ2-6; possibly TRBD1 for D (5 bases). Germline loops: CDR1 MNHNS, CDR2 SASEGT. The CDR3 runs to 14 residues. CDR3 in amino acids: CASSQSSGANGLTF. DNA of the CDR3: TGTGCCAGCAGCCAGTCATCTGGGGCCAACGGCCTGACTTTC.

The table lists this clone with a few counts. The V call is TRBV7-2, the J call TRBJ2-1; D possibly corresponds to TRBD1 (6 bases). This CDR3 has 15 residues. Trimming left V 5 bases short and J 0 bases short, with 11 bases between. Germline lookup yields CDR1 SGHTA and CDR2 FQGNSA. The CDR3 reads CASSPRTVSYNEQFF. The CDR3 nucleotides read TGTGCCAGCAGCCCAAGGACAGTCTCCTACAATGAGCAGTTCTTC.